This T cell receptor beta chain was documented in a study of cytomegalovirus exposure and HLA in healthy donors. Points from the study as a whole: The study put about 180 TCR beta chains on its list as cytomegalovirus-associated.

Turning to this clone: Its antigen is unknown.

The PCR contained 60 Vbeta and 13 Jbeta primers. Authors' data handling: Tens of millions of unique TCR beta chains, 9.5 million to 11 million of them shared, were counted by a later analysis. Using immunoSEQ multiplex PCR, the repertoire was profiled, and TCRdb retains in-frame clones only, with some absent. D and trimming were read from the DNA, whereas the V and J calls and clone size are those reported in that table. The sample has approximately 180,000 clones, 60% to 80% seen once; the top ten hold roughly 5.8%. V shed 5 bases and J 6 bases; nucleotides not matched to a gene: 9. The germline gives CDR1 SEHNR, CDR2 FQNEAQ (reference sequence). This CDR3 has 16 amino acids.

This sequence joins TRBV7-9 and TRBJ1-4; TRBD1 matches 10 bases. Material: PBMCs. The clonotype comes from a man aged 40-55 years in good health and CMV-seropositive. The CDR3, as DNA: TGTGCCAGCAGCCCCCGAAGGGGGACAGGGGATGAAAAACTGTTTTTT. Protein product: CASSPRRGTGDEKLFF.